This T cell receptor beta chain was obtained from a study of cytomegalovirus exposure and HLA in healthy donors. The CDR3 has 15 amino acids. Germline V gives CDR1 KGHSH, CDR2 LQKENI. The ends were cut back, 0 bases at V and 4 bases at J, with 12 bases in the middle. In the PCR, 60 Vbeta and 13 Jbeta primers were used. Data came from immunoSEQ multiplex PCR; TCRdb stores just in-frame clones and leaves some out. The sample lists 200,000 or so clones, 70% to 85% occurring once. A remark on this clone: Antigen unknown.

Overall study results and limits: A missense variant in DCLRE1C was later tied to TCR beta V- and J-gene trimming.

The chain employs TRBV18 and TRBJ1-1; D not certain. Sequenced sample: PBMCs. This receptor was taken from a male donor in good health and CMV-seronegative. The CDR3 nucleotides read TGTGCCAGCTCACCACCGACGGGTCCCGGCACTGAAGCTTTCTTT. It specifies CASSPPTGPGTEAFF.